One TCR beta chain is described in this entry. What it binds is not known. Trimming took 5 bases from V and 1 from J, leaving 9 bases between them. The CDR3 totals 14 residues. Germline CDR1 and CDR2: MNHNS and SASEGT. The data were obtained in a study of shared clonotypes between healthy human individuals. Study-wide points: Shared across several donors were around 4.7% of the naive CD4 clonotypes.

Naivety among CD8 cells was defined by CD45RO negativity and positive CCR7 selection, thereby excluding terminally differentiated effector memory CD45RA+ cells. Sequenced by immunoSEQ multiplex PCR; TCRdb stores in-frame clones only, minus some. The sample lists under 1 million clones; 85% to 95% were seen once. V usage is TRBV6-1 and J usage is TRBJ1-5; no clear D. The sample was naive CD8+ T cells sorted from blood. The receptor was isolated from a man aged 30 to 45 in good health. The CDR3 reads CASSPTWSNQPQHF. In nucleotides, the CDR3 is TGTGCCAGCAGTCCCACCTGGAGCAATCAGCCCCAGCATTTT.